A single sample gave rise to the 9 T cell receptor beta chains below, sequenced in a study of T cells in localized non-small cell lung cancer. Data came from immunoSEQ multiplex PCR; TCRdb stores just in-frame clones and leaves some out. In the table there are roughly 50,000 clones, 80% to 95% of which are singletons. The sample here was peripheral blood, taken before any cancer treatment. These receptors originate from a man aged 35 to 69 with stage I lung adenocarcinoma.

The chain combines TRBV6-5 with TRBJ1-2; maybe TRBD1 (5 bases). This CDR3 has 13 residues. The V end lost 5 bases, the J end lost 2 bases, and 9 bases lay between the germline ends. CDR1 and CDR2 from the germline V gene are MNHEY and SVGAGI. As DNA, the CDR3 is TGTGCCAGCAGTACCGGGACCAACTATGGCTACACCTTC. It is translated as CASSTGTNYGYTF.

This clone was observed once. The J gene is TRBJ2-5, the V gene TRBV28, with 7 bases fitting TRBD2. The CDR3 is 13 residues long. The V gene end was trimmed by 1 base and the J gene end by 4 bases; junction bases not matched to a gene: 0. Germline assignment: CDR1 MDHEN and CDR2 SYDVKM. CDR3 residues: CASSLSGGETQYF. In nucleotides, the CDR3 is TGTGCCAGCAGTTTATCGGGGGGAGAGACCCAGTACTTC.

The rearrangement joins TRBV15 to TRBJ2-1, with D unclear. CDR1 and CDR2 (germline): LNHNV, YYDKDF (reference sequence). The V and J ends lost 0 bases and 0 bases respectively, with 9 bases between them. This CDR3 region has 16 residues. CDR3 in DNA: TGTGCCACCAGCAGAGACGCGGCGGTCTCCTACAATGAGCAGTTCTTC. This encodes CATSRDAAVSYNEQFF.

The chain joins TRBV5-1 to TRBJ2-5; possibly TRBD1 or TRBD2 for D (5 bases each). V lost 1 base, J lost 1 base, and 8 bases lay in between. In germline, CDR1 is SGHRS, CDR2 YFSETQ. CDR3 length: 14 residues. The CDR3 spells CASSLSGPQETQYF. CDR3 DNA: TGCGCCAGCAGCTTGTCGGGGCCCCAAGAGACCCAGTACTTC.

The genes are TRBV5-8 and TRBJ2-5; 11 nucleotides align to TRBD2. This CDR3 region has 18 residues. With V trimmed by 2 bases and J by 7 bases, 16 bases remained unmatched. CDR1 is SGHTS and CDR2 is YDEGEE in the germline V gene. The DNA for the CDR3 is TGTGCCAGCAGCTTAAGTGTTGGGACTAGCGGCCTTGGTGTGACCCAGTACTTC. Its protein product is CASSLSVGTSGLGVTQYF.

The chain carries TRBV6-5 and TRBJ2-2, with D maybe TRBD2 (6 bases). Looked up from germline, CDR1 is MNHEY and CDR2 is SVGAGI. CDR3 length: 15 residues. Between the trimmed V and J ends, which lost 0 bases and 7 bases, there was a span of 12 bases. CDR3 region: CASSYSRRGSGELFF. The CDR3 DNA sequence: TGTGCCAGCAGTTACTCTCGGAGGGGAAGCGGGGAGCTGTTTTTT.

V and J are TRBV7-2 and TRBJ2-7; 9 bases match TRBD1. V shed 5 bases and J 6 bases; nucleotides not matched to a gene: 8. The CDR3 runs to 14 residues. Germline CDR1 and CDR2: SGHTA and FQGNSA. CDR3 protein: CASSLDRGLSEQYF. As DNA, the CDR3 is TGTGCCAGCAGCCTGGACAGGGGTCTAAGCGAGCAGTACTTC.

This clone is a singleton in its sample. The V and J genes are TRBV15 and TRBJ2-7; D is uncertain. This CDR3 contains 13 residues. The ends were cut back, 5 bases at V and 5 bases at J, with 13 bases in the middle. CDR1 and CDR2 from the germline V gene are LNHNV and YYDKDF (reference sequence). Written as DNA, the CDR3 is TGTGCCACCAGCCAAACTATTCGGGACGAGCAGTACTTC. Its protein is CATSQTIRDEQYF.

The gene calls are TRBV28 and TRBJ2-7; TRBD1 matches at 9 bases. The CDR3 is 14 amino acids. The ends lost 6 bases at V and 0 bases at J; junction bases unmatched: 3. Germline V gene sequence: CDR1 MDHEN, CDR2 SYDVKM. This CDR3 reads CASRETGGSYEQYF. As DNA, the CDR3 is TGTGCCAGCAGGGAGACAGGGGGCTCCTACGAGCAGTACTTC.